The clone carrying this TCR beta chain turned up a few times. The antigen remains undetermined. Each CDR3 protein gets one entry after TCRdb re-called the 5' RACE reads with MiXCR. The sample shows roughly 1.6 million distinct CDR3 sequences, roughly a third of them seen only once. The ends lost 6 bases at V and 2 bases at J; junction bases unmatched: 12. Germline V gene data show CDR1 as DFQATT and CDR2 as SNEGSKA (reference sequence). CDR3 length: 16 residues. This sample stems from a study of identical twins. Study-level findings and limits: Out-of-frame TCR alpha sharing in monozygotic twins exceeded recombination model predictions. There was an excess of low generation probability in the out-of-frame alpha sequences that twins shared. Fewer insertions marked abundant cord blood beta clonotypes; young adult naive trended weakly, memory not at all.

No donor was unhealthy or non-Caucasian. This rearrangement joins TRBV20-1 to TRBJ2-1; 8 nucleotides agree with TRBD2. The clonotype originates from a newborn girl in good health. Material: cord blood. The CDR3, as DNA: TGCAGTGCCCCATCACCGGGACTAGTAACCTACAATGAGCAGTTCTTC. Translating it yields CSAPSPGLVTYNEQFF.